This TCR beta chain comes out of a study of blood T cell repertoires in COVID-19. Clones were read by immunoSEQ multiplex PCR, and TCRdb kept only the in-frame ones, dropping some. Seen here are 150,000 to 200,000 clones, around 81% observed once, and the top ten hold around 6%. Only one count was recorded for this clone. V was shortened by 3 bases and J by 10 bases, with 13 bases between the two germline ends. The CDR3 consists of 12 residues. The germline gives CDR1 SGHRS, CDR2 YFSETQ. The source is a man aged 35 to 55 who had recovered from COVID-19. Sequenced material: PBMCs or T cells enriched from blood (not recorded which). This chain joins TRBV5-1 and TRBJ1-1; D is perhaps TRBD1 (6 bases). CDR3 sequence (DNA): TGCGCCAGCAGCTCAGGGGTGGGGTTAGCTTTCTTT. The encoded protein is CASSSGVGLAFF. Supplemented by reference TRBV5-1 and TRBJ1-1, the full variable domain reads KAGVTQTPRYLIKTRGQQVTLSCSPISGHRSVSWYQQTPGQGLQFLFEYFSETQRNKGNFPGRFSGRQFSNSRSEMNVSTLELGDSALYLCASSSGVGLAFFGQGTRLTVV.